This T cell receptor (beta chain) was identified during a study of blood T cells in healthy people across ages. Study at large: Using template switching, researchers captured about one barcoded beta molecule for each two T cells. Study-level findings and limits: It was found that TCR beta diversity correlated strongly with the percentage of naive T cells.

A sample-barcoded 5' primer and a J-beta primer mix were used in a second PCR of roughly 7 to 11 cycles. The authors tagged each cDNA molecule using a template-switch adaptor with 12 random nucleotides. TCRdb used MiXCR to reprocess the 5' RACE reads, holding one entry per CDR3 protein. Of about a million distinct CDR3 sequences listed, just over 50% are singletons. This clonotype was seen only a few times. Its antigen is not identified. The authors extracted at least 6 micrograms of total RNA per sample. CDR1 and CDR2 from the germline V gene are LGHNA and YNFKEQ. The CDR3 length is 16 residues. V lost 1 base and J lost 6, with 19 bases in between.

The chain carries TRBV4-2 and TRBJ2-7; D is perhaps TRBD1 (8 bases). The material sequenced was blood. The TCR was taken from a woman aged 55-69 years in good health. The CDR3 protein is CASSQVGGDRHREQYF. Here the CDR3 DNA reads TGTGCCAGCAGCCAAGTGGGAGGGGACAGGCATCGCGAGCAGTACTTC.